This T cell receptor (beta chain) was identified in a study of shared clonotypes between healthy human individuals. Trimming left V 5 bases short and J 5 bases short, with 16 bases between. The CDR3 runs 15 residues. CDR1 is SNHLY, CDR2 FYNNEI, per germline. Here immunoSEQ multiplex PCR was the method, and the copy in TCRdb shows in-frame clones only, minus some. Of about 500,000 clones listed, around 77% are singletons. This clonotype was obtained from a woman aged 40 to 50 in good health. Some clones in this sample may be carry-over from other donors' samples. Sequenced: PBMCs. V usage is TRBV2 and J usage is TRBJ2-1, with D possibly being TRBD2 (6 bases). The CDR3 sequence: CASSRTGVPDNEQFF. In nucleotides, the CDR3 is TGTGCCAGCAGTCGCACGGGGGTTCCTGACAATGAGCAGTTCTTC.